The 9 T cell receptor beta chains presented below share a single source sample, sequenced in a study of post-analysis software for immune sequencing data. The authors incorporated unique molecular identifiers into the TCR beta cDNA libraries. TCRdb used MiXCR to reprocess the PCR reads, holding one entry per CDR3 protein. The table includes 150,000 to 200,000 distinct CDR3 sequences, approximately 35% detected once. The sample was blood, taken after autologous hematopoietic stem cell transplantation. Receptors originate from a girl aged 10-17 years with multiple sclerosis.

J is TRBJ2-1 and V is TRBV29-1, with 13 bases matching TRBD2. Per the germline V gene, CDR1 is SQVTM and CDR2 is ANQGSEA. This CDR3 is built from 15 residues. Germline trimming cut 6 bases from V and 3 bases from J; bases unmatched to any gene: 5. The CDR3 region has the DNA TGCAGCGTCACAAGACTAGCGGGAGGCTACAATGAGCAGTTCTTC. Translation gives CSVTRLAGGYNEQFF.

This chain uses TRBV12-3 or TRBV12-4 with TRBJ2-3, with D possibly TRBD2 on 7 matching bases. The ends were cut back, 5 bases at V and 0 bases at J, with 15 bases in the middle. The CDR3 totals 16 residues. The DNA of the CDR3 is TGTGCCAGCAGTCGACTAGCCACAGGGAGCACAGATACGCAGTATTTT. Its protein is CASSRLATGSTDTQYF.

Only a few counts were recorded for this clonotype. V usage is TRBV20-1 and J usage is TRBJ1-4; a possible D gene is TRBD1 (5 bases). This CDR3 is 14 amino acids long. V gave up 2 bases and J gave up 8 bases, with 15 bases separating them. Germline loops: CDR1 DFQATT, CDR2 SNEGSKA (reference sequence). The CDR3 coding sequence is TGCAGTGCTAGATCAAACTGGGGGGTCGAAAAACTGTTTTTT. Its translation is CSARSNWGVEKLFF.

In this sample, this clonotype turned up a few times. The rearrangement uses TRBV7-9 and TRBJ2-1; 7 nucleotides line up with TRBD2. From germline, CDR1 is SEHNR and CDR2 FQNEAQ (reference sequence). V gave up 4 bases and J gave up 6 bases; unmatched junction bases: 15. The CDR3 contains 17 residues. This chain's CDR3 is CASSSAGGEVASNEQFF. The CDR3 DNA sequence: TGTGCCAGCAGCTCCGCTGGGGGGGAGGTAGCGTCCAATGAGCAGTTCTTC. The variable domain in full, with the rest retrieved from reference TRBV7-9 and TRBJ2-1, is DTGVSQNPRHKITKRGQNVTFRCDPISEHNRLYWYRQTLGQGPEFLTYFQNEAQLEKSRLLSDRFSAERPKGSFSTLEIQRTEQGDSAMYLCASSSAGGEVASNEQFFGPGTRLTVL.

V usage is TRBV6-1 and J usage is TRBJ2-3, with D uncertain. The germline gives CDR1 MNHNS, CDR2 SASEGT. The germline V and J ends were trimmed by 6 bases and 2 bases, with 12 bases remaining between them. The CDR3 is made up of 14 amino acids. The CDR3 nucleotides read TGTGCCAGCAGAAGACCGTTATCCACAGATACGCAGTATTTT. Protein product: CASRRPLSTDTQYF.

The chain recombines TRBV4-2 with TRBJ2-5; maybe TRBD1 (6 bases). The germline V gene has CDR1 LGHNA and CDR2 YNFKEQ. CDR3 length: 15 residues. V lost 0 bases and J 5 bases, leaving 13 bases between the germline ends. CDR3 nucleotide sequence: TGTGCCAGCAGCCAAGATCCGAACAGGGAGGAGACCCAGTACTTC. It specifies CASSQDPNREETQYF.

This clonotype has only a few counts. The chain recombines TRBV6-5 with TRBJ2-3, with D unclear. Germline CDR1 reads MNHEY; CDR2 reads SVGAGI. V was clipped by 7 bases and J by 0 bases, with 14 bases between them. The CDR3 is 15 residues long. The CDR3 region is CASTQEWPSTDTQYF. CDR3 sequence (DNA): TGTGCCAGCACTCAGGAATGGCCTAGCACAGATACGCAGTATTTT.

As regards this clonotype: Being one base from a much bigger clone, this may be a read error. This chain joins TRBV29-1 and TRBJ1-5, with D unresolved. Germline V gene data show CDR1 as SQVTM and CDR2 as ANQGSEA. The CDR3 contains 13 residues. V lost 5 bases, J lost 1 base, and 9 bases lay in between. CDR3 in amino acids: CSVRSASNQPQHF. The CDR3, as DNA: TGCAGCGTTAGGTCAGCAAGCAATCAGCCCCAGCATTTT.

This clonotype has ten or more counts. V gene TRBV7-2 combines with J gene TRBJ2-7; 9 bases match TRBD2. With V trimmed by 4 bases and J by 7 bases, 8 bases remained unmatched. The CDR3 loop spans 14 amino acids. The germline CDR1 and CDR2 sequences are SGHTA and FQGNSA. In DNA, the CDR3 is TGTGCCAGCAGCTCGATTTGGACTAGCGCAGAGCAGTACTTC. It specifies CASSSIWTSAEQYF.